Reported below is one T cell receptor (beta chain). The antigen is not known. The CDR3 contains 19 residues. V gave up 5 bases and J gave up 2 bases; unmatched junction bases: 16. CDR1 MGHRA and CDR2 YSYEKL come from the germline V gene. This record belongs to a study of cytomegalovirus exposure and HLA in healthy donors. Study-level information: In a later analysis, it was reported that the 90 to 150 validation repertoires had been produced on the same platform as the 500 to 750 repertoires belonging to the first cohort. General study points: Three CMV-associated chains proved CMV antigen-specific in vitro.

Generated by immunoSEQ multiplex PCR, the TCRdb table keeps only in-frame clones and is missing some. The repertoire holds roughly 150,000 clones, 85% seen once, with around 2.4% in the top ten. This rearrangement joins TRBV4-1 to TRBJ2-3; 10 nucleotides align to TRBD2. The sequence came from a young man in good health and CMV-seropositive. The specimen sequenced was PBMCs. The CDR3 DNA reads as TGCGCCAGCAGCGAGCGGGGGGGCGTCGGCGCCAAAACCACAGATACGCAGTATTTT. Its translation: CASSERGGVGAKTTDTQYF.